This passage covers 7 T cell receptor beta chains from one sample sequenced in a study of a mutant IDH1 vaccine in newly diagnosed glioma. Measured with immunoSEQ multiplex PCR; TCRdb has only the in-frame clones, and not every one. The sample shows over 75,000 clones, about 81% of them seen only once. Their cognate antigens are unknown. The time point was: week 47, end of study. With topical imiquimod, each dose of the vaccine consisted of 300 ug of mutant IDH1 20-mer peptide. The sequencing here drew on PBMCs, taken from a glioma patient whose treatment included an IDH1 peptide vaccine. The receptors shown here come from a man aged 35 to 55 with glioma.

The rearrangement links TRBV9 to TRBJ1-2, with TRBD1 matching 7 bases. Germline CDR1 reads SGDLS; CDR2 reads YYNGEE. CDR3 size: 13 residues. V lost 4 bases, J lost 2 bases, and 2 bases stayed unmatched. The CDR3 DNA follows: TGTGCCAGCAGCCTCAGGGGGAACTATGGCTACACCTTC. As protein: CASSLRGNYGYTF.

J is TRBJ2-6 and V is TRBV6-5; 7 positions match TRBD1. V shed 6 bases, J shed 2 bases, and the junction held 4 bases outside the gene matches. CDR3 length: 15 residues. Per germline, CDR1 MNHEY and CDR2 SVGAGI. CDR3: CASRSTGAGANVLTF. The CDR3 region has the DNA TGTGCCAGCAGATCCACAGGGGCTGGGGCCAACGTCCTGACTTTC.

The chain has TRBV4-2 and TRBJ2-4; weak D call: TRBD1 (5 bases). The ends were cut back, 0 bases at V and 7 bases at J, with 10 bases in the middle. Germline CDR1 is LGHNA and CDR2 is YNFKEQ. The CDR3 extends over 14 amino acids. CDR3 loop: CASSQDPGSNIQYF. In DNA form, the CDR3 reads TGTGCCAGCAGCCAAGATCCAGGGTCGAACATTCAGTACTTC.

The rearrangement links TRBV5-8 to TRBJ2-1; D possibly corresponds to TRBD1 (5 bases). CDR1 is SGHTS, CDR2 YDEGEE, per germline. V dropped 0 bases and J dropped 7 bases, with 11 bases sitting between them. The CDR3 is made up of 14 amino acids. The CDR3 DNA follows: TGTGCCAGCAGCTTGGGCAGGGTAGCAAATGAGCAGTTCTTC. Its translation is CASSLGRVANEQFF.

The V and J genes are TRBV28 and TRBJ1-1; tentative D call: TRBD1 (5 bases). Germline values: CDR1 MDHEN, CDR2 SYDVKM. V lost 6 bases, J lost 0 bases, and 11 bases lay in between. This CDR3 is 14 amino acids long. CDR3 residues: CASSPGTLNTEAFF. CDR3 DNA sequence: TGTGCCAGCAGCCCCGGGACCCTGAACACTGAAGCTTTCTTT.

This clone was seen only a few times. V usage is TRBV4-1 and J usage is TRBJ2-3; D unresolved. Germline values: CDR1 MGHRA, CDR2 YSYEKL. V was pared by 0 bases and J by 2 bases, with 9 bases between. This CDR3 region has 15 residues. The CDR3 DNA is TGCGCCAGCAGCCAAGACCACGGGTTCACAGATACGCAGTATTTT. Its protein is CASSQDHGFTDTQYF.

The CDR3 loop reads CAISEVGQGATNEKLFF. CDR3 coding DNA: TGTGCCATCAGTGAAGTGGGACAGGGGGCGACTAATGAAAAACTGTTTTTT. V gene TRBV10-3 combines with J gene TRBJ1-4; 12 bases are shared with TRBD1. The CDR3 covers 17 residues. Germline V lookup: CDR1 ENHRY, CDR2 SYGVKD. V lost 3 bases to trimming and J lost 2 bases; unmatched junction nucleotides: 4.